These 28 T cell receptor beta chains originate from one sample sequenced in a study of blood T cell repertoires in COVID-19. The assay was immunoSEQ multiplex PCR, and TCRdb's table has in-frame clones only and misses some. The table shows under 250,000 clones, with 84% occurring only once. The sequenced sample consisted of peripheral blood. The receptors were gathered from a man aged 50-60 years with acute or convalescent COVID-19.

V gene TRBV9 combines with J gene TRBJ2-1, with 9 bases identical to TRBD2. The V segment lost 0 bases and the J segment 10 bases; nucleotides outside the gene matches: 8. The germline gives CDR1 SGDLS, CDR2 YYNGEE. The CDR3 covers 15 residues. The DNA of the CDR3 is TGTGCCAGCAGCGTAGAAATAGCGGGAGTATGGGAGCAGTTCTTC. Its translation: CASSVEIAGVWEQFF.

The chain uses TRBV6-2 or TRBV6-3 and TRBJ1-1; D unresolved. V lost 4 bases and J lost 1, with 10 bases in between. Per the germline V gene, CDR1 is MNHEY and CDR2 is SVGEGT. The length of the CDR3 is 14 residues. CDR3 sequence (DNA): TGTGCCAGCAGTTCGCAGAACAGGAACACTGAAGCTTTCTTT. Protein product: CASSSQNRNTEAFF.

The chain couples TRBV19 to TRBJ1-4; 7 bases line up with TRBD1. Trimming took 5 bases from V and 7 from J; bases not matched to a gene: 7. Germline V gene sequence: CDR1 LNHDA, CDR2 SQIVND (reference sequence). This CDR3 comprises 14 residues. Here the CDR3 DNA reads TGTGCCAGTAGTTCAGGGGGATCCGGTGAAAAACTGTTTTTT. This codes for CASSSGGSGEKLFF.

This clone was counted a few times. The CDR3 DNA reads as TGTGCCAGCAGCGGACAGAGCACAGATACGCAGTATTTT. The encoded protein is CASSGQSTDTQYF. The chain recombines TRBV7-9 with TRBJ2-3; D is perhaps TRBD1 (6 bases). From germline, CDR1 is SEHNR and CDR2 FQNEAQ (reference sequence). This CDR3 spans 13 amino acids. V was shortened by 5 bases and J by 0 bases, with 6 bases between the two germline ends.

The chain has TRBV6-2 or TRBV6-3 and TRBJ2-1; 9 bases fit TRBD2. Germline CDR1 is MNHEY and CDR2 is SVGEGT. V was pared by 2 bases and J by 6 bases, with 14 bases of the junction left unmatched. The CDR3 spans 18 residues. The CDR3 sequence: CASSYTPFWVAGVNEQFF. DNA for the CDR3: TGTGCCAGCAGTTACACCCCTTTTTGGGTAGCGGGAGTCAATGAGCAGTTCTTC.

The rearrangement joins TRBV18 to TRBJ2-7, with D perhaps matching TRBD2 (6 bases). The CDR3 consists of 14 residues. Germline V gives CDR1 KGHSH, CDR2 LQKENI. V was cut by 3 bases and J by 2 bases, with 11 bases left in between. This CDR3 reads CASSPPSAPYEQYF. The CDR3 DNA is TGTGCCAGCTCACCGCCTAGCGCACCCTACGAGCAGTACTTC. Looking up the rest from reference TRBV18 and TRBJ2-7 gives the full variable domain: NAGVMQNPRHLVRRRGQEARLRCSPMKGHSHVYWYRQLPEEGLKFMVYLQKENIIDESGMPKERFSAEFPKEGPSILRIQQVVRGDSAAYFCASSPPSAPYEQYFGPGTRLTVT.

V gene TRBV24-1 combines with J gene TRBJ1-1; D is perhaps TRBD1 (6 bases). Germline CDR1 and CDR2: KGHDR and SFDVKD. V was clipped by 4 bases and J by 6 bases, with 11 bases between them. The CDR3 is made up of 13 amino acids. CDR3 protein: CATSEQQGSEAFF. DNA of the CDR3: TGTGCCACCAGTGAACAACAGGGCTCTGAAGCTTTCTTT.

The chain carries TRBV4-1 and TRBJ1-1; no reliable D call. The germline V and J ends were trimmed by 0 bases and 1 base, with 9 bases remaining between them. The CDR3 loop spans 15 amino acids. Germline loops: CDR1 MGHRA, CDR2 YSYEKL. The CDR3 sequence is CASSQDKLKNTEAFF. The CDR3 DNA sequence: TGCGCCAGCAGCCAAGATAAACTTAAGAACACTGAAGCTTTCTTT.

This chain uses TRBV6-1 with TRBJ1-6; D might be TRBD1 (5 bases). The CDR3 is 13 amino acids. The germline CDR1 and CDR2 sequences are MNHNS and SASEGT. Trimming removed 3 bases from V and 10 bases from J, with 10 bases in between. DNA of the CDR3: TGTGCCAGCAGTGAGGGGCTTAGGTCACCCCTCCACTTT. Amino acid sequence: CASSEGLRSPLHF.

The chain is built from TRBV28 and TRBJ1-6; TRBD1 matches at 7 bases. The CDR3 totals 14 residues. The V segment lost 10 bases and the J segment 7 bases; nucleotides outside the gene matches: 10. Germline V gene sequence: CDR1 MDHEN, CDR2 SYDVKM. The CDR3 here is CANEVVGGNSPLHF. The DNA of the CDR3 is TGTGCCAACGAGGTTGTAGGGGGCAATTCACCCCTCCACTTT.

The chain recombines TRBV19 with TRBJ2-3; TRBD2 matches at 8 bases. There are 13 residues in the CDR3. Trimming at V came to 4 bases and at J to 5 bases, leaving 2 bases not matched to a gene. Germline-derived CDR1 and CDR2 are LNHDA and SQIVND (reference sequence). The CDR3, as DNA: TGTGCCAGTAGTAGCGGGAGGAGAGATACGCAGTATTTT. This encodes CASSSGRRDTQYF.

The chain has TRBV28 and TRBJ2-1, with a tentative D call TRBD2 (6 bases). The germline V gene has CDR1 MDHEN and CDR2 SYDVKM. Trimming shortened V by 1 base and J by 5 bases, and 12 bases separated the two germline ends. The CDR3 extends over 15 amino acids. The CDR3 reads CASSLLLASDNEQFF. CDR3 coding DNA: TGTGCCAGCAGTTTATTACTAGCTTCGGACAATGAGCAGTTCTTC.

The chain is built from TRBV24-1 and TRBJ2-1, with 10 positions matching TRBD2. The V gene's germline CDR1 is KGHDR and CDR2 SFDVKD. CDR3 length: 16 amino acids. The trim removed 4 bases at V and 5 bases at J, leaving 7 bases unmatched. CDR3 in amino acids: CATSDPGLAANNEQFF. The CDR3 DNA is TGTGCCACCAGTGACCCCGGACTAGCGGCAAACAATGAGCAGTTCTTC.

This clone was counted only a few times. The chain is built from TRBV7-8 and TRBJ2-7; maybe TRBD2 (6 bases). The V gene lost 5 bases and the J gene lost 7 bases, with 12 bases spanning the gap. The CDR3 consists of 12 residues. Germline values: CDR1 SGHVS, CDR2 FQNEAQ. This CDR3 is CASSRRAGEQYF. The CDR3 DNA sequence: TGTGCCAGCAGCCGGAGGGCGGGAGAGCAGTACTTC.

The CDR3 loop reads CASSEGTTNEKLFF. CDR3 sequence (DNA): TGTGCCAGCAGTGAGGGGACTACTAATGAAAAACTGTTTTTT. The chain is built from TRBV6-4 and TRBJ1-4; D perhaps matches TRBD1 (5 bases). V lost 3 bases and J 2 bases, leaving 7 bases between the germline ends. CDR3 length: 14 amino acids. The germline V gene encodes CDR1 MRHNA and CDR2 SNTAGT.

This chain connects TRBV5-1 to TRBJ2-7; 12 bases align to TRBD2. The CDR3 is made up of 17 amino acids. Germline CDR1 SGHRS, CDR2 YFSETQ. With 0 bases clipped from V and 2 bases from J, the junction kept 6 bases outside the gene matches. The CDR3, as DNA: TGCGCCAGCAGCTTGGGGCGACTAGCGGGGGATACCTACGAGCAGTACTTC. Translation: CASSLGRLAGDTYEQYF.

The rearrangement joins TRBV23-1 to TRBJ2-2, with 9 bases identical to TRBD1. TRBV23-1 is an ORF, and what it does is uncertain. The CDR3 sequence is 15 residues long. CDR3 sequence: CPEAPQGANTGELFF. The CDR3 region has the DNA TGCCCTGAGGCGCCACAGGGGGCAAACACCGGGGAGCTGTTTTTT.

The chain employs TRBV28 and TRBJ1-2; 11 bases fit TRBD1. The trim removed 7 bases at V and 6 bases at J, leaving 7 bases unmatched. The CDR3 has 14 amino acids. Germline V CDR1 and CDR2: MDHEN, SYDVKM. The CDR3 is CASTGTGGVNGYTF. Here the CDR3 DNA reads TGTGCCAGCACAGGGACAGGGGGTGTAAATGGCTACACCTTC.

The chain combines TRBV19 with TRBJ1-1, with D unresolved. V gave up 9 bases and J gave up 4 bases, with 24 bases separating them. Germline V CDR1 and CDR2: LNHDA, SQIVND (reference sequence). The CDR3 has 16 amino acids. The CDR3 nucleotides read TGTGCCAGCCTCCCGGGGTTGATCGACTTGGGCACTGAAGCTTTCTTT. It encodes CASLPGLIDLGTEAFF.

The rearrangement links TRBV5-6 to TRBJ1-2, with D maybe TRBD1 (5 bases). The V gene's germline CDR1 is SGHDT and CDR2 YYEEEE. The CDR3 totals 14 residues. The V and J ends lost 0 bases and 1 base respectively, with 7 bases between them. CDR3 residues: CASSLGGFNYGYTF. CDR3 bases: TGTGCCAGCAGCTTGGGGGGCTTTAACTATGGCTACACCTTC.

This chain uses TRBV9 with TRBJ2-6; 14 nucleotides line up with TRBD2. The CDR3 is 23 amino acids. Germline CDR1 SGDLS, CDR2 YYNGEE. J lost 2 bases, V lost 0 bases, and 16 bases had no gene match. The DNA for the CDR3 is TGTGCCAGCAGCGTAGTCCCGAGTTGGGGACTAGCGGGAGTAGGCCCTGGGGCCAACGTCCTGACTTTC. As protein: CASSVVPSWGLAGVGPGANVLTF.

The CDR3 protein is CASSKGQLQNIQYF. Written as DNA, the CDR3 is TGTGCCAGTAGTAAGGGACAGCTTCAAAACATTCAGTACTTC. The rearrangement uses TRBV19 and TRBJ2-4; 7 nucleotides line up with TRBD1. The germline CDR1 and CDR2 sequences are LNHDA and SQIVND (reference sequence). CDR3 size: 14 residues. V lost 4 bases to trimming and J lost 5 bases; unmatched junction nucleotides: 5.

The J gene is TRBJ2-1, the V gene TRBV11-2; D gene uncertain. V lost 3 bases and J 5 bases, leaving 5 bases between the germline ends. Germline V CDR1 and CDR2: SGHAT, FQNNGV. The CDR3 totals 12 residues. The CDR3: CASSFSDNEQFF. CDR3 DNA sequence: TGTGCCAGCAGCTTCTCTGACAATGAGCAGTTCTTC.

This chain links TRBV6-5 with TRBJ2-7; D remains ambiguous. Germline CDR1 MNHEY, CDR2 SVGAGI. The CDR3 covers 11 residues. The V end was cut by 7 bases, the J end by 7 bases, with 11 bases between. The CDR3 spells CASTQAWEQYF. CDR3 sequence (DNA): TGTGCCAGCACCCAAGCCTGGGAGCAGTACTTC.

The J gene is TRBJ1-1, the V gene TRBV5-1; TRBD1 matches 7 bases. The germline gives CDR1 SGHRS, CDR2 YFSETQ. CDR3 length equals 14 residues. V shed 4 bases, J shed 0 bases, and the junction held 3 bases outside the gene matches. CDR3 bases: TGCGCCAGCAGCCCGGGGACAGTGAACACTGAAGCTTTCTTT. It encodes CASSPGTVNTEAFF.

This sequence joins TRBV5-1 and TRBJ2-7, with D perhaps TRBD2 (5 bases). V was pared by 6 bases and J by 5 bases, with 15 bases between. Germline assignment: CDR1 SGHRS and CDR2 YFSETQ. CDR3 size: 13 residues. The chain's CDR3 is CASTRATRDEQYF. Here the CDR3 DNA reads TGCGCCAGCACACGGGCCACGCGGGACGAGCAGTACTTC.

This clone was recorded once. The chain uses TRBV27 and TRBJ2-7, with 10 positions matching TRBD2. Germline V lookup: CDR1 MNHEY, CDR2 SMNVEV (reference sequence). The CDR3 loop spans 14 amino acids. V lost 6 bases to trimming and J lost 7 bases; unmatched junction nucleotides: 9. The chain's CDR3 is CASRPGLAIREQYF. For the CDR3, the DNA is TGTGCCAGCAGACCGGGACTAGCGATAAGGGAGCAGTACTTC.

This chain uses TRBV18 with TRBJ2-5; TRBD2 might be the D (6 bases). Trimming stripped 6 bases from V and 5 bases from J, with 13 bases between. The CDR3 extends over 13 amino acids. Germline CDR1 and CDR2: KGHSH and LQKENI. CDR3 in amino acids: CASSPGRGETQYF. In nucleotides, the CDR3 is TGTGCCAGCTCGCCCGGCCGGGGGGAGACCCAGTACTTC.